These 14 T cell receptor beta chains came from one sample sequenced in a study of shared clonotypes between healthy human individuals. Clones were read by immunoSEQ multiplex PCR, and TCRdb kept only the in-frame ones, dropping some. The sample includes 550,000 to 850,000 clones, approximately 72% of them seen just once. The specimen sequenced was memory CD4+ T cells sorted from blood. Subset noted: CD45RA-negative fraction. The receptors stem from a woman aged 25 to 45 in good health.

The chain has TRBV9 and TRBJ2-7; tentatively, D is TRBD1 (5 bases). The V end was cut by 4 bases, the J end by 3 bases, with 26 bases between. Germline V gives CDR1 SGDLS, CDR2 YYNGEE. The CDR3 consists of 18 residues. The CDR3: CASSPRSSSGSLSYEQYF. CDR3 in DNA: TGTGCCAGCAGCCCACGATCGTCATCAGGGTCTCTCAGCTACGAGCAGTACTTC.

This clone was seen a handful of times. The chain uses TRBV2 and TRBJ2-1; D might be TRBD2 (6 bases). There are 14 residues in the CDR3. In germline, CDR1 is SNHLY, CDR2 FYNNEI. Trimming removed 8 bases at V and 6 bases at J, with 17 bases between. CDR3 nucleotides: TGTGCCAGCCAAGGCGGGACTGGCCCCAATGAGCAGTTCTTC. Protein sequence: CASQGGTGPNEQFF.

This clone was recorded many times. CDR3 coding DNA: TGTGCCAGCAGTCCATCAAAAAGCTCTAATGAAAAACTGTTTTTT. It translates to CASSPSKSSNEKLFF. V and J are TRBV25-1 and TRBJ1-4; D remains ambiguous. Germline CDR1 is MGHDK and CDR2 is SYGVNS. Trimming took 5 bases from V and 3 from J, leaving 13 bases between them. The CDR3 has 15 residues. The full variable domain, its missing parts supplied by reference TRBV25-1 and TRBJ1-4, is EADIYQTPRYLVIGTGKKITLECSQTMGHDKMYWYQQDPGMELHLIHYSYGVNSTEKGDLSSESTVSRIRTEHFPLTLESARPSHTSQYLCASSPSKSSNEKLFFGSGTQLSVL.

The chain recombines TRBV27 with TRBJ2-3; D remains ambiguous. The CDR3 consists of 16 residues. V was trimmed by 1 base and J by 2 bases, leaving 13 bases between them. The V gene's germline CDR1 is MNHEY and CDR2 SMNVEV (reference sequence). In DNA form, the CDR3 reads TGTGCCAGCAGTTTATTTGGCCTTCAACCCACAGATACGCAGTATTTT. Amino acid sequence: CASSLFGLQPTDTQYF.

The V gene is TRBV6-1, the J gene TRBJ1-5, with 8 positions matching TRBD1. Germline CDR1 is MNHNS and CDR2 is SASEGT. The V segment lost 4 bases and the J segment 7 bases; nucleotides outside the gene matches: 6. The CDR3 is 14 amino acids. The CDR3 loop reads CASSGQGLIQPQHF. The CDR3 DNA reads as TGTGCCAGCAGTGGACAGGGGTTGATCCAGCCCCAGCATTTT.

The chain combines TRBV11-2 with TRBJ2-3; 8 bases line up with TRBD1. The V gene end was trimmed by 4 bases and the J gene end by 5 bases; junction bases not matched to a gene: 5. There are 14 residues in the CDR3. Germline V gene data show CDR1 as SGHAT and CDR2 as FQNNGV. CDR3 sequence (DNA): TGTGCCAGCAGCTCCAGACAGGGGAAAGATACGCAGTATTTT. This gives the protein CASSSRQGKDTQYF.

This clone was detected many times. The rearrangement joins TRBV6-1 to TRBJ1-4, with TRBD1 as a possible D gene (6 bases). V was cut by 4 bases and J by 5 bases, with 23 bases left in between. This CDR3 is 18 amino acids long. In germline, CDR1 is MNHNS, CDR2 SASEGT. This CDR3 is CASSVVGGEWAQNEKLFF. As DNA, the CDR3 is TGTGCCAGCAGTGTCGTTGGGGGCGAGTGGGCCCAAAATGAAAAACTGTTTTTT.

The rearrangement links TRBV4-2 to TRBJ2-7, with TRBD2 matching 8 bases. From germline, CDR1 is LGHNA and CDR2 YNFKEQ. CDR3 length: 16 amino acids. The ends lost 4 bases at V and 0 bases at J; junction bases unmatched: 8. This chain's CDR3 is CASSPLDGRASYEQYF. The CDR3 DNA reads TGTGCCAGCAGCCCCTTGGACGGGAGGGCCTCCTACGAGCAGTACTTC.

CDR3 in DNA: TGTGCCAGCAGCAAAGGTGAGGCCGGGACTAGCGGCTACGAGCAGTACTTC. Protein: CASSKGEAGTSGYEQYF. The genes are TRBV21-1 and TRBJ2-7; TRBD2, the table's D call, lacks a check against the DNA. TRBV21-1 is a known pseudogene. CDR3 length equals 17 residues.

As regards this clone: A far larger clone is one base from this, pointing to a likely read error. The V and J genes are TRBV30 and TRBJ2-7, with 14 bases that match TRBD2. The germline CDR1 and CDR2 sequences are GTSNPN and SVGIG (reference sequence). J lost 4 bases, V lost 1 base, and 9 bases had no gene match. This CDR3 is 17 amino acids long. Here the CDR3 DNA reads TGTGCCTGGAGTGCTGCCGGGACTAGCGGGAGTCGATACGAGCAGTACTTC. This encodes CAWSAAGTSGSRYEQYF.

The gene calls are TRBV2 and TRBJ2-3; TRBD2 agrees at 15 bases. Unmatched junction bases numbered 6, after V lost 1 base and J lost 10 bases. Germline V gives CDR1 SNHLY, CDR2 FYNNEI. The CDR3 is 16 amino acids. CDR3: CASSEGTSGRVRAQYF. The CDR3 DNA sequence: TGTGCCAGCAGTGAAGGGACTAGCGGGAGGGTTCGTGCGCAGTATTTT.

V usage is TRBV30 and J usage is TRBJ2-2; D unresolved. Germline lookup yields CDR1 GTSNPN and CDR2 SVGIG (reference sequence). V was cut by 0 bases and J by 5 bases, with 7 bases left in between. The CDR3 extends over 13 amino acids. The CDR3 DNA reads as TGTGCCTGGAGTGTACGGCAGACCGGGGAGCTGTTTTTT. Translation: CAWSVRQTGELFF.

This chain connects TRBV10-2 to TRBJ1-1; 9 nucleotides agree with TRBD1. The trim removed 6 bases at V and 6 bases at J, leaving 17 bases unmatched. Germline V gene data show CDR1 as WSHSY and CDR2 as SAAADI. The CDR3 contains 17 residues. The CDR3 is CASRAINRGRVRPEAFF. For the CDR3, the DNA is TGCGCCAGCAGGGCTATAAACAGGGGGCGTGTAAGGCCTGAAGCTTTCTTT.

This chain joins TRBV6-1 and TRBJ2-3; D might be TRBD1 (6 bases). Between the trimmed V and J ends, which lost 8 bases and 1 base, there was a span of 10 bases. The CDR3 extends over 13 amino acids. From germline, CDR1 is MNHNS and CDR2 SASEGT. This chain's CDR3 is CASGGYRTDTQYF. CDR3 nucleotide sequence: TGTGCCAGCGGGGGCTACCGCACAGATACGCAGTATTTT.